This TCR beta chain was recovered during a study of shared clonotypes between healthy human individuals. Study overall: A donor's plate count was three for CD4 naive and three for CD4 memory; CD8 naive had two and CD8 memory one. Study-wide results and caveats: Sharing across four donors was highest in naive CD4 (roughly 5%) and lowest in memory CD8 (approximately 0.4%).

Turning to this clone: Its antigen is not identified.

This CDR3 comprises 13 residues. With 1 base removed from V and 8 bases from J, the gap between germline ends came to 9 bases. Germline lookup yields CDR1 SGHVS and CDR2 FQNEAQ. Terminally differentiated effector memory CD45RA+ cells were left out of the naive CD8 fraction, which was CD45RO-negative and positively selected for CCR7. TCRdb keeps only in-frame clones here, not all; method: immunoSEQ multiplex PCR. The sample lists roughly 770,000 clones; 96% were seen once. This rearrangement joins TRBV7-8 to TRBJ2-1; D remains unclear. The sample was naive CD8+ T cells sorted from blood. This clonotype was obtained from a man aged 25 to 40 in good health. As DNA, the CDR3 is TGTGCCAGCAGCTTAGTTAAACGGGATGAGCAGTTCTTC. Encoded protein: CASSLVKRDEQFF.